The entry that follows covers one T cell receptor beta chain sequence. The CDR3 sequence is 14 residues long. Trimming left V 0 bases short and J 6 bases short, with 13 bases between. Germline V CDR1 and CDR2: SGHNT, YYREEE (reference sequence). Under the authors' procedure: From reference gene primer amplification, estimates of nucleated cell counts were derived. TCRdb's copy holds only in-frame clones and misses some; the assay was immunoSEQ multiplex PCR. V, J and clone size are taken as reported in that table, and D and trimming were inferred from the DNA itself. The sample lists some 150,000 clones, about nine tenths occurring once. This sample was taken from a study of blood T cell repertoires in COVID-19. Looking at the study overall: Samples representing acute and convalescent COVID-19 were sourced from the United States, Italy and Spain.

Sequencing used peripheral blood. The genes are TRBV5-4 and TRBJ2-7; possibly TRBD1 for D (5 bases). This receptor was taken from a woman aged 70-85 years with acute or convalescent COVID-19. CDR3 sequence reads: CASSLDPGLGEQYF. The CDR3 bases are TGTGCCAGCAGCTTGGATCCAGGGTTGGGCGAGCAGTACTTC.